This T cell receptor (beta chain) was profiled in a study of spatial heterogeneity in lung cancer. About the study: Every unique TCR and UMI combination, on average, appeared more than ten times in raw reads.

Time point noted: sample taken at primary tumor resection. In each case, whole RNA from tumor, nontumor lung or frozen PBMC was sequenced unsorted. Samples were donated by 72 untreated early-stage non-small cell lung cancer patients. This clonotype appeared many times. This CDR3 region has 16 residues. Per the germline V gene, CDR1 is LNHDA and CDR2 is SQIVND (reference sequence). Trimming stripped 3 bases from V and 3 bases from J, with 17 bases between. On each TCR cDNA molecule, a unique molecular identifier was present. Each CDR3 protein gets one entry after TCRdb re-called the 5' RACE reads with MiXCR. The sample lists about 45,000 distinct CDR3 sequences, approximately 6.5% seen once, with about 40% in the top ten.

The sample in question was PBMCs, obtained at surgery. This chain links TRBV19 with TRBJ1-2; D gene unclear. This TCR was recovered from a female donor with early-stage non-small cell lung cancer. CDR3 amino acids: CASSIAVWAPDYGYTF. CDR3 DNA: TGTGCCAGTAGTATTGCGGTCTGGGCGCCTGACTATGGCTACACCTTC.